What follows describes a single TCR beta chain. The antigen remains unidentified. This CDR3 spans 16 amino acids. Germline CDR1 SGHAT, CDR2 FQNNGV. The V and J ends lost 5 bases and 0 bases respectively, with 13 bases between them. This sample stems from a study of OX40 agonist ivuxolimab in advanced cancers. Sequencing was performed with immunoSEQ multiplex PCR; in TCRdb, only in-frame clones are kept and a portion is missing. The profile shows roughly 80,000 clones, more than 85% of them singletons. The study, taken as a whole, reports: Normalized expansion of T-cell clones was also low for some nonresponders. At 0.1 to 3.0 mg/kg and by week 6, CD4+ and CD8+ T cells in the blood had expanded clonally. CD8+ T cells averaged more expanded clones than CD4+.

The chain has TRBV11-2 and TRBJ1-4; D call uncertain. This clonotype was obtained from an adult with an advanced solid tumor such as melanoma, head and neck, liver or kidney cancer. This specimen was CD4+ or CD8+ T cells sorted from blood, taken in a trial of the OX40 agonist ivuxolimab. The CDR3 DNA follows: TGTGCCAGCAGCAACTTTTACCGTGCAACTAATGAAAAACTGTTTTTT. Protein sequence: CASSNFYRATNEKLFF.